The sequence of this T cell receptor beta chain was determined in a study of T cell responses to AZD1222 COVID-19 vaccine. Study context: Pooled in the analysis were second doses at about 4 or about 12 weeks.

With respect to this clone: Its antigen is unidentified.

Assay used: immunoSEQ multiplex PCR; TCRdb lists only in-frame clones, some missing. Among more than 150,000 clones listed, roughly 88% were seen once. The CDR3 runs 11 residues. The V and J ends lost 10 bases and 5 bases respectively, with 9 bases between them. The germline CDR1 and CDR2 sequences are MGHDK and SYGVNS. Study-wide results and caveats: Spike-specific TCR breadth rose after two AZD1222 doses, and depth rose as well.

This clonotype was sampled from an adult in good health. The sequenced sample was peripheral blood, obtained on day 0 of AZD1222 vaccination. The chain carries TRBV25-1 and TRBJ2-1, with D uncertain. The CDR3, as DNA: TGTGCCATCCTAAGGAACAATGAGCAGTTCTTC. It codes for CAILRNNEQFF.